A single sample gave rise to the 27 T cell receptor beta chains below, sequenced in a study of technical replicates of blood from several donors. The protocol was immunoSEQ multiplex PCR, while the TCRdb copy is restricted to in-frame clones and leaves out a portion. The sample has around 61,000 clones; almost 97% are singletons. The specimen sequenced was T cells isolated from PBMCs. These receptors came from a human donor in good health.

This sequence joins TRBV6-1 and TRBJ2-3, with 9 positions matching TRBD1. The CDR3 runs 14 residues. V gave up 7 bases and J gave up 5 bases; unmatched junction bases: 7. Per the germline V gene, CDR1 is MNHNS and CDR2 is SASEGT. CDR3: CASTKQGAVDTQYF. The CDR3 DNA sequence: TGTGCCAGCACCAAACAGGGGGCGGTAGATACGCAGTATTTT.

This chain joins TRBV9 and TRBJ1-6; 7 positions match TRBD1. This CDR3 spans 15 amino acids. Trimming removed 3 bases from V and 7 bases from J; junction bases left unmatched: 7. Germline CDR1 reads SGDLS; CDR2 reads YYNGEE. The CDR3 loop reads CASSERQGNNSPLHF. DNA for the CDR3: TGTGCCAGCAGCGAAAGACAGGGAAACAATTCACCCCTCCACTTT.

The chain recombines TRBV7-3 with TRBJ2-2; 7 nucleotides agree with TRBD1. V gave up 1 base and J gave up 7 bases; unmatched junction bases: 3. The CDR3 is 14 amino acids. Germline V CDR1 and CDR2: SGHTA, FQGTGA. The CDR3 region has the DNA TGTGCCAGCAGCTTAATCCGGGACAGCGGGGAGCTGTTTTTT. This sequence encodes CASSLIRDSGELFF.

The rearrangement links TRBV28 to TRBJ2-7; 7 bases match TRBD2. The CDR3 is 15 residues long. Germline assignment: CDR1 MDHEN and CDR2 SYDVKM. Trimming cost V 2 bases and J 1 base; bases outside gene matches: 5. The CDR3 region has the DNA TGTGCCAGCAGTTTAATCCCTAGCGGTTCCTACGAGCAGTACTTC. Protein: CASSLIPSGSYEQYF.

This chain joins TRBV11-2 and TRBJ2-7, with D maybe TRBD2 (6 bases). Germline V gene lookup returns CDR1 SGHAT and CDR2 FQNNGV. The CDR3 is 15 residues long. The germline V and J ends were trimmed by 5 bases and 2 bases, with 16 bases remaining between them. DNA of the CDR3: TGTGCCAGCAGCGTTACCGGGACGGGGGCCTACGAGCAGTACTTC. Protein sequence: CASSVTGTGAYEQYF.

The chain links TRBV15 to TRBJ1-5; maybe TRBD1 (5 bases). Trimming left V 1 base short and J 4 bases short, with 8 bases between. This CDR3 is 14 amino acids long. The germline V gene encodes CDR1 LNHNV and CDR2 YYDKDF (reference sequence). The CDR3 DNA is TGTGCCACCAGCAGAGTGACAGTAAATCAGCCCCAGCATTTT. Its translation is CATSRVTVNQPQHF.

The table lists this clone with a count of one. V is TRBV6-4 and J is TRBJ2-7, with D perhaps matching TRBD2 (5 bases). CDR1 and CDR2 from the germline V gene are MRHNA and SNTAGT. The CDR3 spans 14 residues. Trimming took 4 bases from V and 0 from J, leaving 10 bases between them. The CDR3 here is CASSAQADSYEQYF. The CDR3 bases are TGTGCCAGCAGTGCACAAGCGGACTCCTACGAGCAGTACTTC.

This chain uses TRBV28 with TRBJ2-7, with D maybe TRBD1 (7 bases). Trimming removed 6 bases from V and 2 bases from J, with 14 bases in between. The CDR3 loop spans 14 amino acids. Germline CDR1 and CDR2: MDHEN and SYDVKM. The CDR3 here is CASSPAGQTYEQYF. CDR3 coding DNA: TGTGCCAGCAGCCCTGCGGGACAGACCTACGAGCAGTACTTC.

In its sample, this clone was seen once. CDR3 DNA: TGTGCCAGCAGCTTAGTACTAGCGGCCGGGGAGCTGTTTTTT. This translates into CASSLVLAAGELFF. The rearrangement links TRBV7-2 to TRBJ2-2; 8 bases fit TRBD2. Looked up from germline, CDR1 is SGHTA and CDR2 is FQGNSA. This CDR3 region has 14 residues. Losses at the gene ends were 1 base for V and 6 bases for J; bases not matched to a gene: 1.

The J gene is TRBJ2-3, the V gene TRBV5-1; D is unclear. Trimming stripped 0 bases from V and 1 base from J, with 9 bases between. The CDR3 is made up of 15 amino acids. Looked up from germline, CDR1 is SGHRS and CDR2 is YFSETQ. The CDR3 loop reads CASSLVVPGTDTQYF. The DNA of the CDR3 is TGCGCCAGCAGCTTGGTAGTCCCGGGCACAGATACGCAGTATTTT.

V is TRBV4-1 and J is TRBJ1-2, with TRBD1 matching over 7 bases. Germline values: CDR1 MGHRA, CDR2 YSYEKL. CDR3 length equals 18 residues. The J segment lost 6 bases and the V segment lost 0 bases, leaving 16 bases of the junction unmatched. CDR3: CASSQDRDLGGGGNGYTF. DNA of the CDR3: TGCGCCAGCAGCCAAGATCGAGACCTCGGAGGGGGCGGGAATGGCTACACCTTC.

The J gene is TRBJ2-7, the V gene TRBV14; TRBD2 agrees at 8 bases. CDR1 and CDR2 from the germline V gene are SGHDN and FVKESK. V shed 3 bases and J 2 bases; nucleotides not matched to a gene: 12. The CDR3 sequence is 17 residues long. Here the CDR3 DNA reads TGTGCCAGCAGCCAGGGCGGGAGGAAAACCACAGCCTACGAGCAGTACTTC. Protein product: CASSQGGRKTTAYEQYF.

This clone is a singleton in its sample. At one boundary the junction diverges from the germline segment, which might be a read error. This chain connects TRBV2 to TRBJ1-1, with D hard to call. The CDR3 contains 12 residues. Germline assignment: CDR1 SNHLY and CDR2 FYNNEI. The DNA of the CDR3 is TGTGCCGGCAGTAGAGGAAGGACTGAAGCTTTCTTT. Its translation: CAGSRGRTEAFF.

V is TRBV6-5 and J is TRBJ1-3, with 7 bases identical to TRBD1. V shed 4 bases and J 0 bases; nucleotides not matched to a gene: 0. Germline V gene sequence: CDR1 MNHEY, CDR2 SVGAGI. The CDR3 consists of 14 residues. The CDR3 loop is CASSSGGSGNTIYF. For the CDR3, the DNA is TGTGCCAGCAGTTCAGGGGGCTCTGGAAACACCATATATTTT.

V is TRBV30 and J is TRBJ2-3, with TRBD2 matching over 9 bases. With 0 bases clipped from V and 5 bases from J, the junction kept 6 bases outside the gene matches. The germline V gene has CDR1 GTSNPN and CDR2 SVGIG (reference sequence). The CDR3 spans 15 residues. Here the CDR3 reads CAWSVGGGGGDTQYF. The CDR3 DNA sequence: TGTGCCTGGAGTGTTGGCGGGGGGGGTGGAGATACGCAGTATTTT.

The chain links TRBV5-1 to TRBJ2-1; no definite D call. In germline, CDR1 is SGHRS, CDR2 YFSETQ. Trimming removed 0 bases at V and 3 bases at J, with 4 bases between. This CDR3 has 13 residues. CDR3 sequence reads: CASSLELYNEQFF. The CDR3 DNA reads as TGCGCCAGCAGCTTGGAACTCTACAATGAGCAGTTCTTC.

The genes are TRBV10-1 and TRBJ1-4; D remains unclear. V was cut by 6 bases and J by 8 bases, with 13 bases left in between. Per germline, CDR1 WNHNN and CDR2 SYGVQD (reference sequence). This CDR3 comprises 13 residues. CDR3: CASRSTGTEKLFF. CDR3 nucleotides: TGCGCCAGCAGGTCAACGGGAACCGAAAAACTGTTTTTT.

The gene calls are TRBV7-9 and TRBJ1-4; D not resolved. V was pared by 2 bases and J by 6 bases, with 10 bases between. The CDR3 consists of 14 residues. Germline V gene data show CDR1 as SEHNR and CDR2 as FQNEAQ (reference sequence). The CDR3 DNA sequence: TGTGCCAGCAGCTTACCGGAGGTGGATGAAAAACTGTTTTTT. Amino acid sequence: CASSLPEVDEKLFF.

The J gene is TRBJ2-1, the V gene TRBV18; 11 bases match TRBD2. Germline V lookup: CDR1 KGHSH, CDR2 LQKENI. Trimming at V came to 0 bases and at J to 5 bases, leaving 6 bases not matched to a gene. The CDR3 is 17 residues long. Written as DNA, the CDR3 is TGTGCCAGCTCACCACCGGGACTAGCGGACCTAAACAATGAGCAGTTCTTC. Residues: CASSPPGLADLNNEQFF.

The chain employs TRBV29-1 and TRBJ1-1; possible D gene TRBD1, 5 bases. The V end was cut by 1 base, the J end by 10 bases, with 10 bases between. Germline V gene lookup returns CDR1 SQVTM and CDR2 ANQGSEA. The CDR3 contains 11 residues. In DNA form, the CDR3 reads TGCAGCGTTGAAGCAGGGCTCGGAGCTTTCTTT. Translation gives CSVEAGLGAFF.

The V and J genes are TRBV28 and TRBJ2-3, with TRBD2 as a possible D gene (5 bases). There are 16 residues in the CDR3. With 5 bases removed from V and 2 bases from J, the gap between germline ends came to 17 bases. In germline, CDR1 is MDHEN, CDR2 SYDVKM. CDR3 DNA: TGTGCCAGCAGTCAAGCGGCATCTAACCCCACAGATACGCAGTATTTT. Translating gives CASSQAASNPTDTQYF. Drawing the rest from reference TRBV28 and TRBJ2-3, the complete variable domain is DVKVTQSSRYLVKRTGEKVFLECVQDMDHENMFWYRQDPGLGLRLIYFSYDVKMKEKGDIPEGYSVSREKKERFSLILESASTNQTSMYLCASSQAASNPTDTQYFGPGTRLTVL.

The count of this clone is one. V usage is TRBV5-5 and J usage is TRBJ1-2; TRBD1 might be the D (5 bases). Trimming shortened V by 1 base and J by 0 bases, and 10 bases separated the two germline ends. Per germline, CDR1 SGHKS and CDR2 YYEKEE (reference sequence). The CDR3 consists of 15 residues. The CDR3 DNA reads TGTGCCAGCAGCTTGTGGGTCAGGGCTAACTATGGCTACACCTTC. This translates into CASSLWVRANYGYTF.

This chain uses TRBV15 with TRBJ2-7; a possible D gene is TRBD2 (6 bases). The CDR3 is made up of 14 amino acids. From germline, CDR1 is LNHNV and CDR2 YYDKDF (reference sequence). The V end was cut by 9 bases, the J end by 2 bases, with 17 bases between. CDR3 DNA: TGTGCCACTAGTCAGTGGGGGGAAACCTACGAGCAGTACTTC. Protein sequence: CATSQWGETYEQYF.

This chain connects TRBV30 to TRBJ1-2; 7 bases line up with TRBD1. This CDR3 region has 13 residues. Germline loops: CDR1 GTSNPN, CDR2 SVGIG (reference sequence). The V and J ends lost 5 bases and 7 bases, in that order; junction bases with no gene match: 10. CDR3 DNA sequence: TGTGCCTGGGGGGACAGCGTCGGAGGTGGCTACACCTTC. Protein sequence: CAWGDSVGGGYTF.

The chain recombines TRBV5-4 with TRBJ2-5; the D is unclear. Trimming left V 5 bases short and J 2 bases short, with 13 bases between. CDR1 is SGHNT and CDR2 is YYREEE in the germline V gene (reference sequence). The CDR3 is 14 residues long. The CDR3 reads CASRPDFPQETQYF. Here the CDR3 DNA reads TGTGCCAGCAGACCAGACTTCCCTCAAGAGACCCAGTACTTC.

This CDR3 is CASSDRGAYEQYF. The CDR3 DNA follows: TGTGCCAGCAGTGATCGGGGGGCCTACGAGCAGTACTTC. The rearrangement links TRBV2 to TRBJ2-7, with 7 bases lining up with TRBD2. This CDR3 is built from 13 residues. CDR1 is SNHLY, CDR2 FYNNEI, per germline. With 3 bases clipped from V and 2 bases from J, the junction kept 1 base outside the gene matches.

This chain uses TRBV15 with TRBJ2-3; D is perhaps TRBD1 (6 bases). This CDR3 comprises 14 residues. Trimming shortened V by 0 bases and J by 5 bases, and 9 bases separated the two germline ends. The germline V gene has CDR1 LNHNV and CDR2 YYDKDF (reference sequence). The CDR3 reads CATSREQGVDTQYF. The CDR3, as DNA: TGTGCCACCAGCAGAGAACAGGGAGTAGATACGCAGTATTTT.